A selection of T cell receptor beta chains follows, all from one sample in a study of post-analysis software for immune sequencing data. One entry per CDR3 protein results from TCRdb running MiXCR on the PCR reads. The sample yields hundreds of thousands of distinct CDR3 sequences, less than 45% seen once. Source material: blood. These receptors were collected from a girl between 10 and 17 years old with multiple sclerosis. CDR3s include the opening cysteine and the closing phenylalanine or tryptophan. Each record gives: D gene, J gene, clone size, V gene, CDR3 protein, CDR3 DNA. The D gene is left open where the match is weak. Clone size is shown for a subset of rows, as once, few, many or a class of expanded clone.

NA | TRBJ1-4 | NA | TRBV7-6 | CASSGVVGHNEKLFF | TGTGCCAGCAGCGGAGTCGTCGGTCATAATGAAAAACTGTTTTTT
NA | TRBJ2-7 | NA | TRBV20-1 | CSARSPESSSYEQYF | TGCAGTGCTAGGAGTCCGGAATCAAGCTCCTACGAGCAGTACTTC
NA | TRBJ1-3 | NA | TRBV15 | CATSSKGRNTIYF | TGTGCCACCAGCAGTAAGGGTAGAAACACCATATATTTT
TRBD1 | TRBJ1-2 | few | TRBV7-2 | CASSLDREEGYTF | TGTGCCAGCAGCTTGGACAGGGAGGAAGGCTACACCTTC
TRBD2 | TRBJ2-1 | NA | TRBV4-2 | CASSQLGGRVNNEQFF | TGTGCCAGCAGCCAATTAGGCGGGAGGGTAAACAATGAGCAGTTCTTC
NA | TRBJ2-3 | NA | TRBV20-1 | CRAPSGTDTQYF | TGCAGGGCCCCTAGCGGCACAGATACGCAGTATTTT
NA | TRBJ2-5 | NA | TRBV5-1 | CASSVEWGAKTQYF | TGCGCCAGCAGCGTGGAGTGGGGGGCAAAGACCCAGTACTTC
NA | TRBJ1-6 | few | TRBV28 | CASSLTGYNSPLHF | TGTGCCAGCAGTTTGACGGGATATAATTCACCCCTCCACTTT
TRBD2 | TRBJ2-3 | NA | TRBV7-2 | CASSKTSGRALGTQYF | TGTGCCAGCAGCAAGACTAGCGGGAGGGCCCTCGGTACGCAGTATTTT
NA | TRBJ1-2 | NA | TRBV18 | CASSSDSAGGYTF | TGTGCCAGCTCATCCGACAGCGCAGGTGGCTACACCTTC
NA | TRBJ1-2 | NA | TRBV4-1 | CASSQVDSNYGYTF | TGCGCCAGCAGCCAAGTGGACAGTAACTATGGCTACACCTTC
TRBD1 | TRBJ2-7 | NA | TRBV11-2 | CASSLALGTGYEQYF | TGTGCCAGCAGCTTAGCCCTAGGGACAGGCTACGAGCAGTACTTC
NA | TRBJ2-3 | NA | TRBV24-1 | CAPPGRWTVGTDTQYF | TGTGCCCCTCCCGGACGGTGGACCGTAGGCACAGATACGCAGTATTTT
NA | TRBJ2-2 | NA | TRBV9 | CASSATDRGELFF | TGTGCCAGCAGCGCAACCGACCGGGGTGAGCTGTTTTTT
TRBD1 | TRBJ2-1 | few | TRBV6-5 | CASETGPHGEQFF | TGTGCCAGCGAGACAGGGCCCCACGGTGAGCAGTTCTTC
TRBD1 | TRBJ2-7 | once | TRBV5-1 | CASSFLTGAPSEQYF | TGCGCCAGCAGCTTCCTGACAGGGGCCCCCTCCGAGCAGTACTTC
NA | TRBJ1-4 | NA | TRBV14 | CASSQDKRDRLRDEKLFF | TGTGCCAGCAGCCAAGATAAGCGGGACCGCCTTCGAGATGAAAAACTGTTTTTT
TRBD1 | TRBJ1-5 | NA | TRBV12-3/TRBV12-4 | CASSSRGQGGSNQPQHF | TGTGCCAGCAGTTCCCGCGGACAGGGCGGTAGCAATCAGCCCCAGCATTTT
TRBD2 | TRBJ2-7 | few | TRBV20-1 | CSARAGTSGASYEQYF | TGCAGTGCTAGGGCCGGGACTAGCGGGGCCTCCTACGAGCAGTACTTC
NA | TRBJ2-7 | NA | TRBV5-1 | CASSLVSGFSYEQYF | TGCGCCAGCAGCTTGGTGTCAGGGTTCTCCTACGAGCAGTACTTC
NA | TRBJ2-1 | NA | TRBV7-9 | CASSLFSLSALAYEQFF | TGTGCCAGCAGCTTATTTTCCCTCTCCGCCTTAGCCTACGAGCAGTTCTTC
TRBD2 | TRBJ2-4 | few | TRBV9 | CASSADSGRSDIQYF | TGTGCCAGCAGCGCCGATAGCGGGAGGTCGGACATTCAGTACTTC
NA | TRBJ2-1 | NA | TRBV6-6 | CASRTARDTVYEQFF | TGTGCCAGCAGAACCGCCCGGGACACCGTCTATGAGCAGTTCTTC
TRBD2 | TRBJ2-1 | NA | TRBV14 | CASSQDWSGSRNEQFF | TGTGCCAGCAGCCAAGATTGGAGCGGGAGTCGTAATGAGCAGTTCTTC
NA | TRBJ2-1 | NA | TRBV3-1 | CACCEGRNEQFF | TGTGCCTGCTGTGAGGGGAGGAATGAGCAGTTCTTC
TRBD1 | TRBJ2-4 | few | TRBV5-1 | CASSGDRGHIWYF | TGCGCCAGCAGCGGGGACAGGGGGCACATCTGGTACTTC
NA | TRBJ2-4 | NA | TRBV12-3/TRBV12-4 | CASSSWDPRQYF | TGTGCCAGCAGTTCATGGGATCCCCGTCAGTACTTC
NA | TRBJ2-5 | few | TRBV20-1 | CSASVASARIQETQYF | TGCAGTGCTAGTGTAGCGAGCGCTCGGATACAAGAGACCCAGTACTTC
NA | TRBJ2-1 | NA | TRBV12-3/TRBV12-4 | CASSFSGATYNEQFF | TGTGCCAGCAGTTTCTCTGGGGCGACCTACAATGAGCAGTTCTTC
TRBD2 | TRBJ2-1 | NA | TRBV20-1 | CSARGRLAGGGGNEQFF | TGCAGTGCTAGAGGGCGACTGGCGGGAGGAGGAGGGAATGAGCAGTTCTTC
TRBD2 | TRBJ2-1 | NA | TRBV7-3 | CASSQTSGSSNEQFF | TGTGCCAGCAGCCAGACTAGCGGGTCAAGCAATGAGCAGTTCTTC
NA | TRBJ2-3 | NA | TRBV20-1 | CSARVRSLGQGTDTQYF | TGCAGTGCTAGAGTGCGGTCTTTGGGGCAGGGAACAGATACGCAGTATTTT
TRBD2 | TRBJ2-7 | few | TRBV20-1 | CSARELGLAISHEQYF | TGCAGTGCTAGAGAGCTGGGACTAGCGATTTCCCACGAGCAGTACTTC
NA | TRBJ2-3 | NA | TRBV29-1 | CSVEIPRTDTQYF | TGCAGCGTTGAAATACCTCGCACAGATACGCAGTATTTT
NA | TRBJ1-1 | few | TRBV7-2 | CASSSVNTEAFF | TGTGCCAGCAGCTCAGTGAACACTGAAGCTTTCTTT
TRBD2 | TRBJ2-7 | NA | TRBV10-3 | CAIRGTTYEQYF | TGTGCCATCAGAGGGACTACCTACGAGCAGTACTTC
TRBD1 | TRBJ2-5 | few | TRBV29-1 | CSVVRTGGFGETQYF | TGCAGCGTTGTGAGGACAGGGGGGTTTGGGGAGACCCAGTACTTC
TRBD2 | TRBJ2-3 | NA | TRBV5-6 | CASSPPAGRAADTQYF | TGTGCCAGCAGCCCTCCGGCGGGGAGGGCGGCAGATACGCAGTATTTT
NA | TRBJ2-7 | NA | TRBV7-2 | CASSLNQGSYEQYF | TGTGCCAGCAGCTTAAACCAGGGATCCTACGAGCAGTACTTC
NA | TRBJ1-2 | NA | TRBV5-1 | CASSQNGVNYGYTF | TGCGCCAGCAGCCAGAACGGGGTAAACTATGGCTACACCTTC